This T cell receptor beta chain was found in a study of response to subunit inactivated influenza vaccine. Study observations and caveats: Authors suggested that a seasonal influenza vaccination recruits few new T cells each time.

This clonotype was observed a handful of times. Its specificity is not known. In TCRdb, the RT-PCR reads were re-called with MiXCR into one record per CDR3 protein. This sample has roughly 550,000 distinct CDR3 sequences, with under 25% found just once. V was shortened by 1 base and J by 0 bases, with 9 bases between the two germline ends. This CDR3 has 15 residues. The V gene's germline CDR1 is SGHTA and CDR2 FQGNSA. The same data also contributed to another study, on T cells expressing NK-cell markers. From that second work: TCR beta cDNA was made by 5'RACE template switching with UMIs. It was sorted CD3+CD56-NKG2C+, CD3+CD56+NKG2C- and CD3+CD56+NKG2C+ T cells that provided the TCR beta repertoires. CD8+ T cells in six donors included dominant NKG2C+ clonotypes at about 1.0-7.5%. In several donors, these clonotypes also led the CD3+CD56-NKG2C+ fraction.

The chain couples TRBV7-2 to TRBJ2-5; D gene ambiguous. The sequence was obtained from a middle-aged man who received an inactivated influenza vaccine. The sequencing here drew on CD4+ T cells sorted from PBMCs, taken 11 to 12 days after vaccination. The CDR3 region has the DNA TGTGCCAGCAGCTTAGTCGGCAGAAACCAAGAGACCCAGTACTTC. As protein: CASSLVGRNQETQYF.